This TCR beta chain was sequenced for a study of shared clonotypes between healthy human individuals. Study information: CD4 naive cells filled three plates per donor, CD4 memory three, CD8 naive two and CD8 memory one.

Some clones are missing from TCRdb's copy, which holds only in-frame ones; the method was immunoSEQ multiplex PCR. Of 950,000 to 1,100,000 clones in the sample, roughly 75% were seen once. Study conclusions and caveats: Sequencing of the sorted subsets was shown by rarefaction to be incomplete despite large depth. In having few donors, the study represented limited genetic and exposure-history diversity.

This clone was counted between two and nine times. Antigen: not known. Negatively enriched CD4+ T cells were divided by CD45RA into naive and memory. Per the germline V gene, CDR1 is SGHTA and CDR2 is FQGNSA. V lost 2 bases, J lost 0 bases, and 8 bases lay in between. The CDR3 covers 15 residues. V is TRBV7-2 and J is TRBJ2-1, with D hard to call. Sequencing was performed on memory CD4+ T cells sorted from blood. The subset here: CD45RA-negative fraction. The sequence was collected from a man aged 18-30 years in good health. CDR3 nucleotides: TGTGCCAGCAGCTTAACTGCTAGCTCCTACAATGAGCAGTTCTTC. Translated: CASSLTASSYNEQFF.